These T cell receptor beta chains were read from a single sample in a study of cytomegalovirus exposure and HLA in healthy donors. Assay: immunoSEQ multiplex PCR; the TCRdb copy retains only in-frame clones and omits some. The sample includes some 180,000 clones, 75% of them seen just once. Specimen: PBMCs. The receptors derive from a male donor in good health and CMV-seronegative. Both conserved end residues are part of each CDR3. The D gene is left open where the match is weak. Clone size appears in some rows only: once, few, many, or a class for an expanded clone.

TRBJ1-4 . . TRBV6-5 CASKLGSMINEKLFF TGTGCCAGCAAACTGGGCAGTATGATAAATGAAAAACTGTTTTTT
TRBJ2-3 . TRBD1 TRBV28 CASNEDRGLADTQYF TGTGCCAGCAACGAAGACAGGGGGCTCGCAGATACGCAGTATTTT
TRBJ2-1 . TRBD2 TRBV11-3 CASSFTGGIDNEQFF TGTGCCAGCAGCTTTACGGGGGGGATCGACAATGAGCAGTTCTTC
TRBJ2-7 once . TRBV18 CASSPAEGAEQYF TGTGCCAGCTCACCCGCGGAGGGAGCCGAGCAGTACTTC
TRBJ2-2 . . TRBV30 CAWSVRGSELFF TGTGCCTGGAGTGTAAGAGGCAGCGAGCTGTTTTTT
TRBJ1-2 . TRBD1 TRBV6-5 CASSYSMQGAGYGYTF TGTGCCAGCAGTTACTCGATGCAGGGGGCAGGCTATGGCTACACCTTC
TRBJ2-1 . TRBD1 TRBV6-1 CASSESGTGGPSYNEQFF TGTGCCAGCAGTGAATCGGGGACAGGGGGCCCCTCCTACAATGAGCAGTTCTTC
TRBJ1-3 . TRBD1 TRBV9 CASSPGTVSGNTIYF TGTGCCAGCAGCCCCGGGACAGTCTCTGGAAACACCATATATTTT
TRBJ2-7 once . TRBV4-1 CASSQDKSYEQYF TGCGCCAGCAGCCAAGATAAGAGCTACGAGCAGTACTTC
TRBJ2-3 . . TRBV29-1 CSGLEESDTQYF TGCAGCGGATTGGAGGAATCAGATACGCAGTATTTT
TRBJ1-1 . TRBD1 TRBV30 CAWNGRQGNTEAFF TGTGCCTGGAACGGAAGACAGGGAAACACTGAAGCTTTCTTT
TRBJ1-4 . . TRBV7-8 CASSLDRAVFGEKLFF TGTGCCAGCAGCTTAGATCGAGCGGTGTTTGGGGAAAAACTGTTTTTT
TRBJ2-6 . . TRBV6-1 CASSEEGSGANVLTF TGTGCCAGCAGTGAAGAGGGGTCTGGGGCCAACGTCCTGACTTTC
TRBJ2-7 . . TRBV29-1 CSVAEGSYEQYF TGCAGCGTCGCAGAGGGCTCCTACGAGCAGTACTTC
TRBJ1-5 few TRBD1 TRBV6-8 CASSRPPTGDQPQHF TGTGCCAGCAGCCGCCCCCCGACAGGGGATCAGCCCCAGCATTTT
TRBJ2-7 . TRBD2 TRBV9 CASSPALTSGIPYGQYF TGTGCCAGCAGCCCTGCCCTTACTAGCGGGATCCCCTACGGGCAGTACTTC
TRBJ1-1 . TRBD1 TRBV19 CASSTRTGGAFF TGTGCCAGTAGTACCAGGACAGGGGGAGCTTTCTTT
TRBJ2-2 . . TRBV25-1 CASSEFGGVAGELFF TGTGCCAGCAGTGAATTCGGGGGAGTGGCCGGGGAGCTGTTTTTT
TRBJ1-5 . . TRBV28 CASIGGLSNQPQHF TGTGCCAGCATTGGGGGACTTAGCAATCAGCCCCAGCATTTT
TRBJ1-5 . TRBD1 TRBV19 CAVGQGEFQPQHF TGTGCCGTCGGACAGGGCGAGTTTCAGCCCCAGCATTTT
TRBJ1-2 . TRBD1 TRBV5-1 CASSLAGQGGYTF TGCGCCAGCAGCTTGGCGGGACAGGGTGGCTACACCTTC
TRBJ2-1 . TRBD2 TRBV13 CASSTRTSTEQFF TGTGCCAGCAGCACAAGGACTAGCACGGAGCAGTTCTTC
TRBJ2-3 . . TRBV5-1 CASSFQGTDTQYF TGCGCCAGCAGCTTTCAGGGCACAGATACGCAGTATTTT
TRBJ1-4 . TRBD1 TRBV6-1 CASSERGRTTNEKLFF TGTGCCAGCAGTGAGAGGGGGCGGACAACTAATGAAAAACTGTTTTTT
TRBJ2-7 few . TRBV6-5 CASRSQGEQYF TGTGCCAGCAGAAGTCAGGGGGAGCAGTACTTC
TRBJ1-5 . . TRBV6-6 CASSYSTGTRNQPQHF TGTGCCAGCAGTTACTCAACCGGGACTCGCAATCAGCCCCAGCATTTT
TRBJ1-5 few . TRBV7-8 CASSVTLGGQPQHF TGTGCCAGCAGCGTAACTTTAGGCGGACAGCCCCAGCATTTT
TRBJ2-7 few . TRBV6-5 CASTRWATGYEQYF TGTGCCAGCACCCGATGGGCCACGGGATACGAGCAGTACTTC
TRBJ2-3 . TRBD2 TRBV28 CASSLLAGDRADTQYF TGTGCCAGCAGTTTATTAGCGGGAGACAGGGCAGATACGCAGTATTTT
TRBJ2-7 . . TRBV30 CAWRPRGAYEQYF TGTGCCTGGAGGCCCAGGGGGGCCTACGAGCAGTACTTC
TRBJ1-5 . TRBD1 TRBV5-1 CASPRPGQGLNQPQHF TGCGCCAGCCCGCGGCCGGGACAGGGACTCAATCAGCCCCAGCATTTT
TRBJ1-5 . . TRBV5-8 CASSFGGHLSNQPQHF TGTGCCAGCAGCTTTGGGGGACACTTAAGCAATCAGCCCCAGCATTTT
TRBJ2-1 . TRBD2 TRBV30 CAWSRESGRAGSQFF TGTGCCTGGAGTCGTGAAAGCGGGAGGGCGGGGTCCCAGTTCTTC
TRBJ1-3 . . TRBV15 CATSSPTGDSGNTIYF TGTGCCACCAGCAGCCCGACAGGAGATTCTGGAAACACCATATATTTT
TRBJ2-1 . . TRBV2 CASSSPEKRAFNEQFF TGTGCCAGCAGCAGCCCGGAAAAGCGGGCGTTCAATGAGCAGTTCTTC
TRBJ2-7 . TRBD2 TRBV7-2 CASSLASSAGVGAYEQYF TGTGCCAGCAGCTTAGCCTCCTCTGCGGGAGTGGGTGCCTACGAGCAGTACTTC
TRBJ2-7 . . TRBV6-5 CASSYSGLYEQYF TGTGCCAGCAGTTACTCGGGCCTTTACGAGCAGTACTTC
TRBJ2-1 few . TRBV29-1 CSVDGREGTLHNEQFF TGCAGCGTCGACGGGCGGGAAGGAACTCTCCACAATGAGCAGTTCTTC
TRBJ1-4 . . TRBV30 CAWSDGANEKLFF TGTGCCTGGAGCGACGGAGCTAATGAAAAACTGTTTTTT
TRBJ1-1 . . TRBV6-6 CASSSSDSEAFF TGTGCCAGCAGTTCATCTGACAGCGAAGCTTTCTTT
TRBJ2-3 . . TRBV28 CASSYPWSGEKDTQYF TGTGCCAGCAGTTACCCCTGGTCAGGGGAGAAAGATACGCAGTATTTT
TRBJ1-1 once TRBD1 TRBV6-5 CASSYRDRGLAFF TGTGCCAGCAGCTATCGGGACAGGGGTCTGGCTTTCTTT
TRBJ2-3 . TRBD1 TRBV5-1 CASSTSTGVADTQYF TGCGCCAGCAGCACCAGCACAGGGGTGGCAGATACGCAGTATTTT
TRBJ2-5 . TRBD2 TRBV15 CATHLAGGETQYF TGTGCCACCCACTTAGCGGGTGGAGAGACCCAGTACTTC
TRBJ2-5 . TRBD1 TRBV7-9 CASSLAKTGRGETQYF TGTGCCAGCAGCTTAGCGAAGACAGGGCGAGGCGAGACCCAGTACTTC